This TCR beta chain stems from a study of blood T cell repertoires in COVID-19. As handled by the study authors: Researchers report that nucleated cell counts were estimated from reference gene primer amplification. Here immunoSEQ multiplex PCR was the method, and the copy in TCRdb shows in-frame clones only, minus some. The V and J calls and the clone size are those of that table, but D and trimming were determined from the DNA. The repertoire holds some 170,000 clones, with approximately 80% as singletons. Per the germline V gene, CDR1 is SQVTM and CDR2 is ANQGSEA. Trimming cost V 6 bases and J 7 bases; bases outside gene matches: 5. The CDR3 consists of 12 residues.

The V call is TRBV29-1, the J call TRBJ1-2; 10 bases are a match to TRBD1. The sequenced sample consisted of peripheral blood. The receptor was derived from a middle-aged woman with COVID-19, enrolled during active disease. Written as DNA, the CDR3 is TGCAGCGTCAGACAGGGGGCGAGTGGCTACACCTTC. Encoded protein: CSVRQGASGYTF.